The source of this T cell receptor beta chain is a study of T-cell reconstitution after alpha-beta-depleted transplantation in children. This clonotype occurred many times. Unique molecular identifiers featured in how the TCRbeta library was prepared. TCRdb independently ran MiXCR on the PCR reads; one entry per CDR3 protein. The table has about 360,000 distinct CDR3 sequences, about an eighth seen once. This CDR3 contains 13 residues. V lost 2 bases, J lost 6 bases, and 10 bases lay in between. Germline assignment: CDR1 GTSNPN and CDR2 SVGIG (reference sequence). The sequence was obtained from a human donor who donated a stem cell graft to a child with Fanconi anemia. The chain is built from TRBV30 and TRBJ2-2, with D perhaps matching TRBD1 (7 bases). The sequencing here drew on PBMCs, taken from the stem cell graft. CDR3 nucleotides: TGTGCCTGGAGTACAGGGGAGGCCGGGGAGCTGTTTTTT. It specifies CAWSTGEAGELFF.